This TCR beta chain emerged from a study of blood T cell repertoires in COVID-19. Germline CDR1 is SGHDT and CDR2 is YYEEEE. J was trimmed by 2 bases and V by 7 bases; bases with no gene match: 6. The CDR3 extends over 14 amino acids. As handled by the study authors: It was from reference gene primer amplification that nucleated cell counts were estimated. Assay: immunoSEQ multiplex PCR; the TCRdb copy retains only in-frame clones and omits some. V and J calls and clone size come straight from that table; D and trimming were deduced from the DNA. The table shows almost 45,000 clones, with around three quarters occurring only once.

Sequenced material: peripheral blood. The clonotype originates from an elderly man with acute or convalescent COVID-19. The J gene is TRBJ2-3, the V gene TRBV5-6; 8 bases match TRBD1. The CDR3 sequence: CASGTGLTTDTQYF. The DNA for the CDR3 is TGTGCCAGCGGGACAGGTCTCACCACAGATACGCAGTATTTT.